Listed below are T cell receptor beta chains from one sample, sequenced in a study of blood T cells in healthy people across ages. TCRdb redid the calling of the 5' RACE reads with MiXCR, one entry per CDR3 protein. The data show over 1,200,000 distinct CDR3 sequences, roughly 60% seen once. Input material: blood. The source of these receptors is a young man in good health. Each CDR3 is given with its conserved first and last residue. The D gene is left open where the match is weak. Some rows mark clone size as missing; the rest say once, few, many or name a class of expanded clone.

V gene	clone size	J gene	D gene	CDR3 DNA	CDR3 protein
TRBV29-1	-	TRBJ2-1	TRBD2	TGCAGCGTTGCGTCTAGCGGGAATGAGCAGTTCTTC	CSVASSGNEQFF
TRBV6-2/TRBV6-3	few	TRBJ2-7	TRBD2	TGTGCCAGCAGAACGGGACTAGCGGGGACTAAGAACTCCTACGAGCAGTACTTC	CASRTGLAGTKNSYEQYF
TRBV7-9	-	TRBJ2-1	TRBD2	TGTGCCAGCAGCTTGGAACTAGCGGGAACGGCCAGGGTGTTCTTC	CASSLELAGTARVFF
TRBV21-1	-	TRBJ2-1	-	TGTGCCAGCAGCAAAGTTACCCCAGGGCTAAGCTCCTACAATGAGCAGTTCTTC	CASSKVTPGLSSYNEQFF
TRBV11-2	-	TRBJ2-1	TRBD2	TGTGCCAGCAGCTTAAGTATCAGTACTAGCGGACCCAATGAGCAGTTCTTC	CASSLSISTSGPNEQFF
TRBV9	-	TRBJ2-7	-	TGTGCCAGCAGCGTAAATCCCTACGAGCAGTACTTC	CASSVNPYEQYF
TRBV28	few	TRBJ2-7	TRBD1	TGTGCCGGAGGGACAGGGGGTCTAATCCACGAGCAGTACTTC	CAGGTGGLIHEQYF
TRBV4-3	once	TRBJ2-5	-	TGCGCCAGCAGCCAAGATCAGGACAGTCTCGGGACCCAGTACTTC	CASSQDQDSLGTQYF
TRBV13	-	TRBJ1-2	-	TGTGCCAGCAGCGTGCGACAGAATGGCTACACCTTC	CASSVRQNGYTF
TRBV4-3	-	TRBJ2-3	-	TGCGCCAGCAGCCAAGGGACAAAACGCACAGATACGCAGTATTTT	CASSQGTKRTDTQYF
TRBV4-1	-	TRBJ2-1	-	TGCGCCAGCAGCCAAGAAGTCACGTTCTTC	CASSQEVTFF
TRBV4-1	-	TRBJ2-7	TRBD2	TGCGCCAGCAGCTCGGGACTAGCGGGAGCGGGCTCCTACGAGCAGTACTTC	CASSSGLAGAGSYEQYF
TRBV5-1	-	TRBJ2-5	TRBD2	TGCGCCAGCAGCTTGGGGACTAGCAACCAAGAGACCCAGTACTTC	CASSLGTSNQETQYF
TRBV6-6	-	TRBJ2-5	TRBD2	TGTGCCAGCAGTTACGGACTAGCGGGAGAAGAGACCCAGTACTTC	CASSYGLAGEETQYF
TRBV12-3/TRBV12-4	-	TRBJ1-2	TRBD1	TGTGCCAGCAGCACTGCCGGGACAGCCTCATTCTACACCTTC	CASSTAGTASFYTF
TRBV7-9	-	TRBJ2-7	-	TGTGCCAGCAGCTCTTCCAGGGTATCTGTGCAGTCGCAGTACTACGAGCAGTACTTC	CASSSSRVSVQSQYYEQYF
TRBV29-1	-	TRBJ1-1	-	TGCAGCGTTGACAGACCGAACACTGAAGCTTTCTTT	CSVDRPNTEAFF
TRBV11-2	-	TRBJ1-1	-	TGTGCCAGCAGCCCGAGACTGACAGAAGGGAGGCACACTGAAGCTTTCTTT	CASSPRLTEGRHTEAFF
TRBV6-5	-	TRBJ1-2	-	TGTGCCAGCAGTTACTCGAGGGGGGGCGCTGGCTATGGCTACACCTTC	CASSYSRGGAGYGYTF
TRBV29-1	-	TRBJ2-7	-	TGCAGCGTTCTAGGGAGCTCATACGAGCAGTACTTC	CSVLGSSYEQYF
TRBV7-2	-	TRBJ2-5	-	TGTGCCAGCAGCCCCCGACACGCCGGGGGTACCCAGTACTTC	CASSPRHAGGTQYF
TRBV11-2	-	TRBJ1-1	-	TGTGCCAGCAGCGACAGCCCATACACTGAAGCTTTCTTT	CASSDSPYTEAFF
TRBV4-1	-	TRBJ2-5	-	TGCGCCAGCAGCCCCGAGGGACTTCTTGAGACCCGGTACTTC	CASSPEGLLETRYF
TRBV7-2	-	TRBJ2-7	TRBD1	TGTGCCAGCAGCCCAAGCTGGGACAGATCCTCCTACGAGCAGTACTTC	CASSPSWDRSSYEQYF
TRBV2	-	TRBJ2-4	-	TGTGCCAGCAGTGTTAGGATTTTGGCCAAAAACATTCAGTACTTC	CASSVRILAKNIQYF
TRBV7-2	-	TRBJ1-2	-	TGTGCCAGCAGCTTAGAAGGTTTAGGAACCTCCTATGGCTACACCTTC	CASSLEGLGTSYGYTF
TRBV9	-	TRBJ1-2	TRBD1	TGTGCCAGCAGCACGAACGCCGGGACAGCCTCTAACTATGGCTACACCTTC	CASSTNAGTASNYGYTF
TRBV11-2	few	TRBJ2-6	-	TGTGCCAGCAGCGTAGAAGTGTACTCTGGGGCCAACGTCCTGACTTTC	CASSVEVYSGANVLTF
TRBV29-1	few	TRBJ2-1	TRBD2	TGCAGCGTCCGCCGGGGACTAGCGGGGGTAGAGGAGCAGTTCTTC	CSVRRGLAGVEEQFF
TRBV27	-	TRBJ2-1	TRBD2	TGTGCCAGCAGTCCCGGACTAGCGGGAGCTGAACGATACAATGAGCAGTTCTTC	CASSPGLAGAERYNEQFF
TRBV12-3/TRBV12-4	-	TRBJ2-4	-	TGTGCCAGCAGCCCCAACTGGGTCGGACGCGGTAACATTCAGTACTTC	CASSPNWVGRGNIQYF
TRBV5-1	few	TRBJ2-1	-	TGCGCCAGCAGCCTACAGGGTCAGTACAATGAGCAGTTCTTC	CASSLQGQYNEQFF
TRBV2	-	TRBJ1-5	-	TGTGCCAGCGGGGCTCTCAATCAGCCCCAGCATTTT	CASGALNQPQHF
TRBV24-1	-	TRBJ2-1	-	TGTGCCACGGGAGGGGGGGATGAGCAGTTCTTC	CATGGGDEQFF
TRBV10-3	-	TRBJ2-5	TRBD2	TGTGCCATCAGGGGACTAGACCAAGAGACCCAGTACTTC	CAIRGLDQETQYF
TRBV5-6	few	TRBJ2-3	TRBD2	TGTGCCAGCAGCTTTGTAGCGGGGGGGGCAGATACGCAGTATTTT	CASSFVAGGADTQYF
TRBV7-9	-	TRBJ2-7	-	TGTGCCAGCAGCCTAATACAGGGAAGGAATTCCGAGCAGTACTTC	CASSLIQGRNSEQYF
TRBV12-3/TRBV12-4	-	TRBJ2-1	TRBD1	TGTGCCAGCAGTTTAAATCCGGGACAGGCTAGTGGTGAGCAGTTCTTC	CASSLNPGQASGEQFF
TRBV11-2	-	TRBJ2-7	TRBD2	TGTGCCAGCAGCTCGGTACTAGCGGGAGGATACTACGAGCAGTACTTC	CASSSVLAGGYYEQYF
TRBV5-1	-	TRBJ2-5	-	TGCGCCAGCAGCTTGTTAACTGGGTTAGAGACCCAGTACTTC	CASSLLTGLETQYF
TRBV24-1	-	TRBJ2-2	-	TGTGCCACCGCTCAGGGGAATTTCGGGGAGCTGTTTTTT	CATAQGNFGELFF
TRBV4-1	-	TRBJ2-3	-	TGCGCCAGCAGCCAAGGTCGGGTTCAGTATTTT	CASSQGRVQYF
TRBV7-2	-	TRBJ2-5	TRBD2	TGTGCCAGCAGTCAAAGCGGGACCTTGGAGACCCAGTACTTC	CASSQSGTLETQYF
TRBV18	once	TRBJ1-1	-	TGTGCCAGCTCACCATTTGGGGAGAGGACTGAAGCTTTCTTT	CASSPFGERTEAFF